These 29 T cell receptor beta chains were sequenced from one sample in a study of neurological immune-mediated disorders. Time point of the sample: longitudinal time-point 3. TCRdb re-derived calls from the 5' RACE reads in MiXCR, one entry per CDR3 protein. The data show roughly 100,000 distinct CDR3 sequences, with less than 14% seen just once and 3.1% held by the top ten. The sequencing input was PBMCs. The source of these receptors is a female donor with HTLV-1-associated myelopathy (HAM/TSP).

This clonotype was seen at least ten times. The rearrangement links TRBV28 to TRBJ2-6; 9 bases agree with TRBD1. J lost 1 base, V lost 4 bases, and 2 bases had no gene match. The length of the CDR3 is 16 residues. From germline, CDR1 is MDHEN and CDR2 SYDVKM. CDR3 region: CASSSGTGSGANVLTF. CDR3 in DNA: TGTGCCAGCAGTTCCGGGACAGGGTCTGGGGCCAACGTCCTGACTTTC. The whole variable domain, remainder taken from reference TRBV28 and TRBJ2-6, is DVKVTQSSRYLVKRTGEKVFLECVQDMDHENMFWYRQDPGLGLRLIYFSYDVKMKEKGDIPEGYSVSREKKERFSLILESASTNQTSMYLCASSSGTGSGANVLTFGAGSRLTVL.

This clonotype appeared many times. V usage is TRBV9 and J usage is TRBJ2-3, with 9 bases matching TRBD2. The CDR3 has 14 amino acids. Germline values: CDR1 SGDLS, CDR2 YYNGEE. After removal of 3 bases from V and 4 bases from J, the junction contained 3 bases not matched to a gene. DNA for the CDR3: TGTGCCAGCAGCGAGTGGACTAGCGCAGATACGCAGTATTTT. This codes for CASSEWTSADTQYF.

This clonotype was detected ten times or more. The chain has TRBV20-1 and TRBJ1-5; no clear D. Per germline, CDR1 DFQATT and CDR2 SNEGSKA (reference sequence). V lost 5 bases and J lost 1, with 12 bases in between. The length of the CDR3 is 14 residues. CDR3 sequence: CSAHLTESNQPQHF. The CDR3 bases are TGCAGTGCTCACCTGACCGAAAGCAATCAGCCCCAGCATTTT.

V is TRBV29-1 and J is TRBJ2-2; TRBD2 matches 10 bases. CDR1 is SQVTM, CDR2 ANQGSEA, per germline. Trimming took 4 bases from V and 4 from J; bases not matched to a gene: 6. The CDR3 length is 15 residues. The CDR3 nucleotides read TGCAGCGTTGGTAGAGCGGGGGGGCCCACCGGGGAGCTGTTTTTT. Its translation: CSVGRAGGPTGELFF.

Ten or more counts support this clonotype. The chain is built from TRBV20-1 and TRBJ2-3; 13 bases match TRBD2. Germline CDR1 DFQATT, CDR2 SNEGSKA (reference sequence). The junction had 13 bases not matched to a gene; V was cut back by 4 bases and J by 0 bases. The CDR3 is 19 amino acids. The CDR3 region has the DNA TGCAGTGCTATAACGACTAGCGGGGGGCTTGCGACTAGCACAGATACGCAGTATTTT. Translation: CSAITTSGGLATSTDTQYF.

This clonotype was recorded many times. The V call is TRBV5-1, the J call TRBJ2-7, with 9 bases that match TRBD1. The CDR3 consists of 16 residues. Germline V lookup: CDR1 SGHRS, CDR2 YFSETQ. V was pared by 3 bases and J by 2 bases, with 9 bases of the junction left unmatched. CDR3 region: CASSYGGTGPTYEQYF. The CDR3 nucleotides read TGCGCCAGCAGCTACGGGGGGACAGGGCCAACCTACGAGCAGTACTTC.

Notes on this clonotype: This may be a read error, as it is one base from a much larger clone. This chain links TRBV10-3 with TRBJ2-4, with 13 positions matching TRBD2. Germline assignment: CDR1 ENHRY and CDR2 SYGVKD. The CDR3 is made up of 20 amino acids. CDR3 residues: CAISESGTSGGALSKYIQYF. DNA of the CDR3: TGTGCCATCAGTGAGTCTGGAACTAGCGGGGGGGCCCTTTCCAAATACATTCAGTACTTC.

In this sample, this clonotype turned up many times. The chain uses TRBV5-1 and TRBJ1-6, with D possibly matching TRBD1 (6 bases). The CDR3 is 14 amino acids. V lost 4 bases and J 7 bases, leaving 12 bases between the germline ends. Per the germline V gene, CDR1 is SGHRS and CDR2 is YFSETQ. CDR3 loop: CASSPRTENSPLHF. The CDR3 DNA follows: TGCGCCAGCAGCCCAAGGACAGAAAATTCACCCCTCCACTTT.

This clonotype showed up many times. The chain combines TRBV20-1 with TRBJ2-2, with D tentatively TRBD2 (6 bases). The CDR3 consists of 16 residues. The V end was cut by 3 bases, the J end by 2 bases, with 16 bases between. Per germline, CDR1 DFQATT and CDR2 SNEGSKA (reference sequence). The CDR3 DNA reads TGCAGTGCTAGGGACTACTCAGCAGTTAACACCGGGGAGCTGTTTTTT. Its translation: CSARDYSAVNTGELFF.

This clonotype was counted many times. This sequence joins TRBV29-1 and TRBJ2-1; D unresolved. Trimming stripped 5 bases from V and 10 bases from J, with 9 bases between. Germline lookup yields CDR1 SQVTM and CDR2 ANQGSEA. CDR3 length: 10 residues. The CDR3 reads CSVLLVEQFF. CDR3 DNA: TGCAGCGTTCTCCTGGTAGAGCAGTTCTTC.

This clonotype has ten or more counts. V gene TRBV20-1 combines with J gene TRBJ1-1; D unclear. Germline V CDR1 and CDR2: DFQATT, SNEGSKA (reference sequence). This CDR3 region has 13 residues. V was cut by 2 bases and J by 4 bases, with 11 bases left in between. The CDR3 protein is CSARTGWGTEAFF. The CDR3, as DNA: TGCAGTGCTAGAACGGGATGGGGCACTGAAGCTTTCTTT.

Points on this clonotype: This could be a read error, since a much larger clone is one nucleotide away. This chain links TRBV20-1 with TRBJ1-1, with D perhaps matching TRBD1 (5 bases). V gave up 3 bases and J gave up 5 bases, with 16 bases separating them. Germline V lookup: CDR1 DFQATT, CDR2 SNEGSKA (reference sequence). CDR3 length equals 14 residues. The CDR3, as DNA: TGCAGTGCTAGTCGGGACTCGGTAGGGACTGAAGCTTTCTTT. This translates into CSASRDSVGTEAFF.

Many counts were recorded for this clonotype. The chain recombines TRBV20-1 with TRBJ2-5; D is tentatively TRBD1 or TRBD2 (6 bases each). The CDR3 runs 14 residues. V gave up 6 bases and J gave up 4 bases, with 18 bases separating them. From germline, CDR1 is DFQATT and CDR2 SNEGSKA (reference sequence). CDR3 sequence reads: CSANGGGGSETQYF. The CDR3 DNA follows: TGCAGTGCCAACGGAGGGGGTGGATCAGAGACCCAGTACTTC.

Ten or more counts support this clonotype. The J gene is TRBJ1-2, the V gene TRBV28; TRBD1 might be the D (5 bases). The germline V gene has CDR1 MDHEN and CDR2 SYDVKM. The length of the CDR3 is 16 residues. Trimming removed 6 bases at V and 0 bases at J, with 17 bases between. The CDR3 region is CASRSLGTKANYGYTF. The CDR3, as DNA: TGTGCCAGCAGATCCCTAGGGACTAAAGCTAACTATGGCTACACCTTC.

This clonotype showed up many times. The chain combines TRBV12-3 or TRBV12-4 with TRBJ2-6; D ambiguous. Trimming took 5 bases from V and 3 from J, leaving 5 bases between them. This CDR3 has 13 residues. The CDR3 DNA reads TGTGCCAGCAGTATTATTGGGGCCAACGTCCTGACTTTC. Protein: CASSIIGANVLTF.

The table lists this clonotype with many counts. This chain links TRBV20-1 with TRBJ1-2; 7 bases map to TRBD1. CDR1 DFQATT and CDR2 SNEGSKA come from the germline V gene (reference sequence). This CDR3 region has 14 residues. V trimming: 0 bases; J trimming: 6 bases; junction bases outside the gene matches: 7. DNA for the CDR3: TGCAGTGCTAGAGATCGACAGGGTGGGGATGGCTACACCTTC. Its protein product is CSARDRQGGDGYTF.

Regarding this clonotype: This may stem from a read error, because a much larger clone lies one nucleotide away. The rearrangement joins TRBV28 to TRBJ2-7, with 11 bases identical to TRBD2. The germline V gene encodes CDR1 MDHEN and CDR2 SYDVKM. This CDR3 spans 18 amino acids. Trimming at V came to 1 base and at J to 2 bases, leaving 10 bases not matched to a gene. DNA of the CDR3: TGTGCCAGCAGTTTATTTTGGGGACTAGCGGATCAGCCCTACGAGCAGTACTTC. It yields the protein CASSLFWGLADQPYEQYF. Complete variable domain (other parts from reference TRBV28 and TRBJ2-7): DVKVTQSSRYLVKRTGEKVFLECVQDMDHENMFWYRQDPGLGLRLIYFSYDVKMKEKGDIPEGYSVSREKKERFSLILESASTNQTSMYLCASSLFWGLADQPYEQYFGPGTRLTVT.

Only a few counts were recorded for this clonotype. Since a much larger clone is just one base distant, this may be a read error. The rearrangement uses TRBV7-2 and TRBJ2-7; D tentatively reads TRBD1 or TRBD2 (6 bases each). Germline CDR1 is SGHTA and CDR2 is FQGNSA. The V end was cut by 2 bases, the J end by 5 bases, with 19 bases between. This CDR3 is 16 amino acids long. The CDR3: CASSLISGAGQDEQYV. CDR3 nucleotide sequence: TGTGCCAGCAGCTTAATATCGGGGGCGGGGCAGGACGAGCAGTACGTC.

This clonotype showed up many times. The CDR3 bases are TGTGCCAGCAGCTTTTCGGGCTCCGGTGGCTACACCTTC. Amino acids: CASSFSGSGGYTF. The chain combines TRBV7-9 with TRBJ1-2; no clear D. Germline CDR1 and CDR2: SEHNR and FQNEAQ (reference sequence). V was pared by 3 bases and J by 7 bases, with 12 bases between. The CDR3 runs 13 residues.

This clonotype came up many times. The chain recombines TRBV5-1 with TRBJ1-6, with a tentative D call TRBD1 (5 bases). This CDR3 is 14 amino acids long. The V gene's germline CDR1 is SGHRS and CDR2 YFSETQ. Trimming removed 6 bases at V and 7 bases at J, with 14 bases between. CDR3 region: CASTTGRANSPLHF. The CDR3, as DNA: TGCGCCAGCACCACGGGCAGGGCGAATTCACCCCTCCACTTT.

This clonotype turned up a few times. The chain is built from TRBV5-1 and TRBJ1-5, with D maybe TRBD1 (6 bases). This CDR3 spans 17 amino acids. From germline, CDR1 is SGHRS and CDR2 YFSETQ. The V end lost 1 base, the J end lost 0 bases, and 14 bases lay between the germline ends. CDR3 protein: CASSLYPGVYSNQPQHF. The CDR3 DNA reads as TGCGCCAGCAGCTTGTATCCAGGGGTTTATAGCAATCAGCCCCAGCATTTT.

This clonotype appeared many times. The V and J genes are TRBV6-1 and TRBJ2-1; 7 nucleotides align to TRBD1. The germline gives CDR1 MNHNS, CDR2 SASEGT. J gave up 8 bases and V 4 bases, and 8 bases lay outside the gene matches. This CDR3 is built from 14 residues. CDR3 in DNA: TGTGCCAGCAGTGTGGACAGGCGTTCGGATGAGCAGTTCTTC. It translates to CASSVDRRSDEQFF.

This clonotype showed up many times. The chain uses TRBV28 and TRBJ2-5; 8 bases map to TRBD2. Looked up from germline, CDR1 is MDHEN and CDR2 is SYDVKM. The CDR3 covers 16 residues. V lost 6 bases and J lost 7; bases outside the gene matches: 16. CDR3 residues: CASSRGGGGRIGTQYF. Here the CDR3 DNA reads TGTGCCAGCAGCCGGGGGGGAGGGGGGCGTATTGGGACCCAGTACTTC.

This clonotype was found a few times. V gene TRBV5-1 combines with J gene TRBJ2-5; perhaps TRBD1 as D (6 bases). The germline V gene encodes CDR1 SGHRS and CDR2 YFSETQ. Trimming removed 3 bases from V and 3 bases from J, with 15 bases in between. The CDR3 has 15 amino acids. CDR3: CASSWTGTREETQYF. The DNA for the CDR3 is TGCGCCAGCAGCTGGACCGGGACAAGGGAAGAGACCCAGTACTTC.

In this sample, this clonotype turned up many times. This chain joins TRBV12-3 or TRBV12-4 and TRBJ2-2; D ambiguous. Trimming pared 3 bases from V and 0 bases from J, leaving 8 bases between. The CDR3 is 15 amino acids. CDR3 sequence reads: CASSLGIANTGELFF. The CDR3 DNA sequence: TGTGCCAGCAGTTTGGGCATTGCGAACACCGGGGAGCTGTTTTTT.

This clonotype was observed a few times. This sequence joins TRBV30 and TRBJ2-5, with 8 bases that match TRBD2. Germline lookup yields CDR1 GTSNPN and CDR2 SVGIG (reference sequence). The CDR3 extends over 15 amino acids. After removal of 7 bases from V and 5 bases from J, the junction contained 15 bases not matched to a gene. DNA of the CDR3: TGTGCCTACCACTTTAAGGAGCGGGGGCCCGAGACCCAGTACTTC. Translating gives CAYHFKERGPETQYF. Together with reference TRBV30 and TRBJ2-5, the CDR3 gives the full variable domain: SQTIHQWPATLVQPVGSPLSLECTVEGTSNPNLYWYRQAAGRGLQLLFYSVGIGQISSEVPQNLSASRPQDRQFILSSKKLLLSDSGFYLCAYHFKERGPETQYFGPGTRLLVL.

CDR3 residues: CASHRGNTEAFF. The CDR3 coding sequence is TGTGCCAGCCACAGGGGGAACACTGAAGCTTTCTTT. The genes are TRBV5-6 and TRBJ1-1; 7 nucleotides match TRBD1. V was clipped by 7 bases and J by 1 base; unmatched bases: 1. Germline CDR1 SGHDT, CDR2 YYEEEE. There are 12 residues in the CDR3.

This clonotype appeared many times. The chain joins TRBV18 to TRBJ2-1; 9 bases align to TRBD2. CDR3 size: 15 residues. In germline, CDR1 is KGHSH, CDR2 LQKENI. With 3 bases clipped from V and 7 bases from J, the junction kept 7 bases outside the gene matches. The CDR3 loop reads CASSPERLAVNEQFF. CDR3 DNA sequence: TGTGCCAGCTCACCCGAGAGACTAGCGGTAAATGAGCAGTTCTTC.

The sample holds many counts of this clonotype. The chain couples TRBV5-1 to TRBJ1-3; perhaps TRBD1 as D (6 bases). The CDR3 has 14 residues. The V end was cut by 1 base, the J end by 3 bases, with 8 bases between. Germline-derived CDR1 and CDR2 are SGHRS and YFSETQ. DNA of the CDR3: TGCGCCAGCAGCTTGACAGGGATTGGAAACACCATATATTTT. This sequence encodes CASSLTGIGNTIYF.